The T cell receptor (beta chain) described here comes from a study of early T cells in non-severe SARS-CoV-2 infection. Study as a whole: Investigators sequenced bulk RNA drawn from unsorted whole blood, and chains remained unpaired. Study-wide results and limits: The matching step, a VDJdb search, favored anti-spike CD8 responses and missed private and CD4 specificities.

Trimming at V came to 4 bases and at J to 4 bases, leaving 14 bases not matched to a gene. The CDR3 covers 16 residues. Germline V gene lookup returns CDR1 SGHRS and CDR2 YFSETQ. This clonotype occurred many times. What it recognizes is unknown. The TCR library protocol attached unique molecular identifiers to the individual cDNA molecules. One entry per CDR3 protein results from TCRdb running MiXCR on the 5' RACE reads. The sample shows about 98,000 distinct CDR3 sequences, 9.5% to 11% of them seen only once. The chain is built from TRBV5-1 and TRBJ2-7; TRBD1 matches at 7 bases. This receptor was obtained from an adult who was a healthcare worker with PCR-confirmed SARS-CoV-2 infection or an uninfected control (not recorded which). Sequencing was done on a sample of whole blood. CDR3 region: CASSPGAGGIAYEQYF. CDR3 in DNA: TGCGCCAGCAGCCCTGGAGCAGGGGGTATTGCATACGAGCAGTACTTC. The full variable domain, rest sourced from reference TRBV5-1 and TRBJ2-7, is KAGVTQTPRYLIKTRGQQVTLSCSPISGHRSVSWYQQTPGQGLQFLFEYFSETQRNKGNFPGRFSGRQFSNSRSEMNVSTLELGDSALYLCASSPGAGGIAYEQYFGPGTRLTVT.